This T cell receptor (beta chain) derives from a study of blood T cells in healthy people across ages. Whole-study findings and limits: A greater number of naive CD4+ cells and higher diversity distinguished long-lived donors from aged donors.

With a J-beta primer mix and a sample-barcoded 5' primer, a second PCR ran roughly 6 to 12 cycles. TCRdb redid the calling of the 5' RACE reads with MiXCR, one entry per CDR3 protein. Among more than 650,000 distinct CDR3 sequences, around a quarter were seen once, and the ten largest hold over 2.5%. To note about this clonotype: The antigen remains undetermined.

This same sample was also taken into another study, of T cells of mothers and their children.

The sequence was collected from a boy aged 5-17 years in good health. Sequencing was done on a sample of blood.

CDR3 bases: TGTGCCAGCAGGACACAGAGCTCCTATAATTCACCCCTCCACTTT. Translation gives CASRTQSSYNSPLHF. The rearrangement joins TRBV28 to TRBJ1-6; D unresolved. The CDR3 runs 15 residues. Trimming took off 6 bases at V and 0 bases at J, with 9 bases between the two ends. Germline CDR1 MDHEN, CDR2 SYDVKM.